Reported below is one T cell receptor beta chain. No antigen is known for it. Every patient had relapsed following autologous stem cell transplantation, and cohorts differed in brentuximab vedotin exposure. Magnetic negative selection was used to purify CD8+ T cells from thawed PBMCs. The sample belongs to a study of PD-1 blockade in classical Hodgkin lymphoma. This CDR3 has 14 residues. Germline CDR1 PRHDT, CDR2 FYEKMQ (reference sequence). Trimming removed 4 bases from V and 7 bases from J; junction bases left unmatched: 5. Study observations and caveats: The baseline diversity of complete responders showed similarity to that of newly diagnosed patients.

TCRdb's copy holds only in-frame clones and misses some; the assay was immunoSEQ multiplex PCR. This repertoire shows about 2,800 clones, just under 75% found once; its top ten account for under 20%. This sequence joins TRBV13 and TRBJ2-1; 9 bases fit TRBD1. This sequence was found in a human donor with classical Hodgkin lymphoma. Sequencing used CD8+ T cells from blood, obtained at baseline. The CDR3 region is CASSSSDRGNEQFF. In DNA form, the CDR3 reads TGTGCCAGCAGCTCCTCTGACAGGGGGAATGAGCAGTTCTTC.